The rows below give T cell receptor beta chains drawn from one sample of a study of cytomegalovirus exposure and HLA in healthy donors. Some clones are missing from TCRdb's copy, which holds only in-frame ones; the method was immunoSEQ multiplex PCR. Its clone listing holds 200,000 to 250,000 clones. Sequenced sample: PBMCs. All receptors derive from a woman in her twenties or thirties in good health and CMV-seropositive. Each CDR3 is given with its conserved first and last residue. A D gene is named only where the DNA matches it firmly.

j_gene: TRBJ1-1; d_gene: TRBD1; v_gene: TRBV6-5; CDR3nt: TGTGCCAGCAGTTTCAGATCGGACAGGGTCACTGAAGCTTTCTTT; CDR3aa: CASSFRSDRVTEAFF
j_gene: TRBJ2-7; d_gene: TRBD2; v_gene: TRBV4-2; CDR3nt: TGTGCCAGCAGCCAAGATAACCCTAGCGGGTTGTTCCGGCAGTACTTC; CDR3aa: CASSQDNPSGLFRQYF
j_gene: TRBJ2-7; d_gene: -; v_gene: TRBV2; CDR3nt: TGTGCCAGCACCTGGGGGGATAGCGAGCAGTACTTC; CDR3aa: CASTWGDSEQYF
j_gene: TRBJ1-4; d_gene: TRBD1; v_gene: TRBV29-1; CDR3nt: TGCAGCGTTGAAGTTCCCGGCCGGGGAGGACAGGATGAAAAACTGTTTTTT; CDR3aa: CSVEVPGRGGQDEKLFF
j_gene: TRBJ2-5; d_gene: -; v_gene: TRBV5-1; CDR3nt: TGCGCCAGCAGCTTGAGAGCCGGGGGACTGGAGACCCAGTACTTC; CDR3aa: CASSLRAGGLETQYF
j_gene: TRBJ2-7; d_gene: -; v_gene: TRBV25-1; CDR3nt: TGTGCCAGCAGTGATCTGTCGGGGGAGGACTACGAGCAGTACTTC; CDR3aa: CASSDLSGEDYEQYF
j_gene: TRBJ2-3; d_gene: -; v_gene: TRBV7-7; CDR3nt: TGTGCCAGCAGCTTAGGCGGGGACTCGACAGATACGCAGTATTTT; CDR3aa: CASSLGGDSTDTQYF
j_gene: TRBJ2-1; d_gene: -; v_gene: TRBV5-1; CDR3nt: TGCGCCAGCAGCCGCGAGAGCTCCTACAATGAGCAGTTCTTC; CDR3aa: CASSRESSYNEQFF
j_gene: TRBJ2-1; d_gene: -; v_gene: TRBV4-2; CDR3nt: TGTGCCAGCAGCCCTCTGAGCGGGCGGCTCAATGAGCAGTTCTTC; CDR3aa: CASSPLSGRLNEQFF
j_gene: TRBJ1-1; d_gene: -; v_gene: TRBV5-4; CDR3nt: TGTGCCAGCAGCTTGGTTGGGAGCTTCCACACTGAAGCTTTCTTT; CDR3aa: CASSLVGSFHTEAFF
j_gene: TRBJ2-1; d_gene: -; v_gene: TRBV28; CDR3nt: TGTGCCAGCAGTTTCCAGGGTGAGGTTAACAATGAGCAGTTCTTC; CDR3aa: CASSFQGEVNNEQFF